These T cell receptor beta chains were read from a single sample in a study of cytomegalovirus exposure and HLA in healthy donors. Assay: immunoSEQ multiplex PCR; the TCRdb copy retains only in-frame clones and omits some. In the table there are roughly 150,000 clones, about 85% of which are singletons. The sequencing sample was made of PBMCs. Receptors originate from a young man in good health and CMV-seropositive. Both conserved end residues are part of each CDR3. D genes are given only for firm matches. A row's size may be missing; if present it is once, few, many or a size class.

D gene,J gene,V gene,clone size,CDR3 DNA,CDR3 protein
TRBD1,TRBJ1-2,TRBV5-1,NA,TGCGCCAGCAGCGGTCGACAGGGGATCGTAGGCTATGGCTACACCTTC,CASSGRQGIVGYGYTF
TRBD2,TRBJ2-3,TRBV6-6,once,TGTGCCAGCAGTTATTACACTAGCGGGAAGACAGATACGCAGTATTTT,CASSYYTSGKTDTQYF
NA,TRBJ2-5,TRBV14,NA,TGTGCCAGCAGCCCCCTAATGGCGGTACTCCAAGAGACCCAGTACTTC,CASSPLMAVLQETQYF
NA,TRBJ1-1,TRBV10-3,once,TGTGCCATCAGTGACGGGTTGGACACTGAAGCTTTCTTT,CAISDGLDTEAFF
TRBD2,TRBJ2-5,TRBV18,NA,TGTGCCAGCTCACTTTACAAGCGGGAGGCCCAAGAGACCCAGTACTTC,CASSLYKREAQETQYF
NA,TRBJ1-1,TRBV11-3,NA,TGTGCCAGCAGCAGGGGGACCACTGAAGCTTTCTTT,CASSRGTTEAFF
NA,TRBJ2-5,TRBV18,NA,TGTGCCAGCTCACCAAGGCCAGGGGAGACCCAGTACTTC,CASSPRPGETQYF
NA,TRBJ2-1,TRBV7-9,NA,TGTGCCAGCAGCTTGGGGGGGACACCTAACAATGAGCAGTTCTTC,CASSLGGTPNNEQFF
NA,TRBJ2-5,TRBV19,NA,TGTGCCAGTAGTAGGAGGGCGCGGGAACAAGAGACCCAGTACTTC,CASSRRAREQETQYF
TRBD1,TRBJ1-1,TRBV19,few,TGTGCCAGTAACCCCGACAGGGAAACCCCTCGAGCTTTCTTT,CASNPDRETPRAFF
TRBD1,TRBJ1-3,TRBV5-1,NA,TGCGCCAGCAGCTCACCAGGGGGAAGCGGAAACACCATATATTTT,CASSSPGGSGNTIYF
NA,TRBJ2-7,TRBV18,NA,TGTGCCAGCTCACTGGACTACTCCTACGAGCAGTACTTC,CASSLDYSYEQYF
NA,TRBJ1-5,TRBV19,NA,TGTGCCAGTAGTAGGTGGGGGGATAGCAATCAGCCCCAGCATTTT,CASSRWGDSNQPQHF
TRBD1,TRBJ1-4,TRBV4-1,few,TGCGCCAGCAGCCAAAGCGAAGCGGGACAGGGTGAGGAAAAACTGTTTTTT,CASSQSEAGQGEEKLFF
NA,TRBJ2-1,TRBV20-1,NA,TGCAGTGCTTACGAGCAGGGGAGGGGGTTCTTC,CSAYEQGRGFF
TRBD1,TRBJ2-3,TRBV18,NA,TGTGCCAGCTCAGGACCGGGACAGAATACAGATACGCAGTATTTT,CASSGPGQNTDTQYF
TRBD2,TRBJ2-1,TRBV5-4,NA,TGTGCCAGCAGCTTGTTTTCTACTAGCGGGTACAATGAGCAGTTCTTC,CASSLFSTSGYNEQFF
NA,TRBJ1-1,TRBV7-3,NA,TGTGCCAGCAGCTTAGGCATGAACACTGAAGCTTTCTTT,CASSLGMNTEAFF
TRBD1,TRBJ2-3,TRBV6-5,NA,TGTGCCAGCAGTCCCCGGGACAGGGAGTCAGATACGCAGTATTTT,CASSPRDRESDTQYF
NA,TRBJ2-3,TRBV28,NA,TGTGCCAGCAGTTTATTGGGGAGCCCCTATGCGGGGGATACGCAGTATTTT,CASSLLGSPYAGDTQYF
NA,TRBJ2-7,TRBV4-3,few,TGCGCCAGCAGCCAAGATCACGGGAGTGGCGGAAGCGAGCAGTACTTC,CASSQDHGSGGSEQYF
TRBD1,TRBJ1-1,TRBV28,NA,TGTGCCAGCAGTTCCTCTGCCCCGATTAGACAGGGGGCCTTACGAGGTGAAGCTTTCTTT,CASSSSAPIRQGALRGEAFF
NA,TRBJ1-1,TRBV7-9,NA,TGTTCCAGCAGCTTCTCAGGGGCTCACACTGAAGCTTTCTTT,CSSSFSGAHTEAFF
TRBD1,TRBJ1-2,TRBV23-1,NA,TGCGCCACTCAGGACAGGAACTATGGCTACACCTTC,CATQDRNYGYTF
TRBD1,TRBJ1-5,TRBV7-2,NA,TGTGCCAGCAGCTTGAGGGGGCTAGGCAATCAGCCCCAGCATTTT,CASSLRGLGNQPQHF
TRBD1,TRBJ1-1,TRBV18,few,TGTGCCAGCTCAGCAGGGGGATATAACACTGAAGCTTTCTTT,CASSAGGYNTEAFF
NA,TRBJ2-3,TRBV5-6,NA,TGTGCCAGCAGCTTGGGCCAGGGCCTCAGAGCCGGCACAGATACGCAGTATTTT,CASSLGQGLRAGTDTQYF
TRBD1,TRBJ2-2,TRBV2,NA,TGTGCCAGCAGTACCCGGACAGGGCGTTCGAACACCGGGGAGCTGTTTTTT,CASSTRTGRSNTGELFF
TRBD1,TRBJ2-1,TRBV10-3,few,TGTGCCAGTCGGGACAGTTACAATGAGCAGTTCTTC,CASRDSYNEQFF
TRBD2,TRBJ2-7,TRBV9,NA,TGTGCCAGCAGCGGGGGGACTAGCGGGATCCCCGAGCAGTACTTC,CASSGGTSGIPEQYF
TRBD2,TRBJ2-3,TRBV11-2,few,TGTGCCAGCAGCCGTTCGGGACTAGCGGGAGGGATGGATACGCAGTATTTT,CASSRSGLAGGMDTQYF
TRBD2,TRBJ2-1,TRBV5-1,NA,TGCGCCAGCAGCCTGGGACTAGCGGACTACAATGAGCAGTTCTTC,CASSLGLADYNEQFF
NA,TRBJ1-1,TRBV11-1,NA,TGTGCCAGCAGCCCGCGACGGGTTCGGAACACTGAAGCTTTCTTT,CASSPRRVRNTEAFF
NA,TRBJ2-1,TRBV4-1,NA,TGCGCCAGCAGCCCAGTGGGACTCAAGGGTAATGAGCAGTTCTTC,CASSPVGLKGNEQFF
NA,TRBJ1-5,TRBV10-3,NA,TGTGCCATCAGTGAGGGACAAGAGAATCAGCCCCAGCATTTT,CAISEGQENQPQHF
NA,TRBJ2-5,TRBV19,NA,TGTGCCAGTAGTATAAGGGGGCGGGAGGCCTCCCAAGAGACCCAGTACTTC,CASSIRGREASQETQYF
NA,TRBJ2-1,TRBV9,once,TGTGCCAGCAGCCATCAGGGGAGCTCCTACAATGAGCAGTTCTTC,CASSHQGSSYNEQFF
NA,TRBJ2-3,TRBV4-3,NA,TGCGCCAGCAGCCGGCAGGCTGAAGATACGCAGTATTTT,CASSRQAEDTQYF
TRBD2,TRBJ2-5,TRBV7-2,NA,TGTGCCAGCAGCTTAGTGACCGGGACTAGGGAGACCCAGTACTTC,CASSLVTGTRETQYF
TRBD2,TRBJ2-5,TRBV29-1,NA,TGCAGCGTTGCTAGCGGGAGAAAAGAGACCCAGTACTTC,CSVASGRKETQYF
NA,TRBJ1-4,TRBV7-2,NA,TGTGCCAGCACCCTGGGCGATGAAAAACTGTTTTTT,CASTLGDEKLFF
TRBD1,TRBJ2-1,TRBV6-1,NA,TGTGCCAGCAGGCAAACAGGGGGTGGGTACAATGAGCAGTTCTTC,CASRQTGGGYNEQFF
NA,TRBJ1-5,TRBV5-1,NA,TGCGCCAGCAGCCTGGACAGTGGGCTAAATCAGCCCCAGCATTTT,CASSLDSGLNQPQHF
NA,TRBJ2-1,TRBV18,NA,TGTGCCAGCTCACCCCGCAGCGGTCCTCCCGGGGGTGAGCAGTTCTTC,CASSPRSGPPGGEQFF
NA,TRBJ1-2,TRBV7-2,NA,TGTGCCAGCAGCTTAAACAGGGTTAACTATGGCTACACCTTC,CASSLNRVNYGYTF
NA,TRBJ1-5,TRBV5-6,NA,TGTGCCAGCAGCTTGGCCGGGGTCAGGGGTGATCAGCCCCAGCATTTT,CASSLAGVRGDQPQHF
TRBD1,TRBJ2-3,TRBV13,NA,TGTGCCAGCAGCTTAAGACAGGGGGCGGATACGCAGTATTTT,CASSLRQGADTQYF